The entry below gives a single TCR beta chain sequence along with its context. What it binds is not known. This table comes from immunoSEQ multiplex PCR, and its TCRdb copy is limited to in-frame clones, with some not included. Found here are 160,000 or so clones, more than 85% of them singletons; the top ten hold about 7%. The CDR3 loop spans 14 amino acids. V lost 0 bases to trimming and J lost 5 bases, with 8 bases between them. Germline CDR1 reads SGHDT; CDR2 reads YYEEEE. This sample is drawn from a study of T cell responses to AZD1222 COVID-19 vaccine. General study results and limits: Of the AZD1222 recipients, only 5 or 6 were seropositive at baseline. Targets within unmutated variant regions were reportedly found for nearly half of spike-specific TCRs. Donors skewed white British and female; clonal diversity was possibly underestimated. Compared with day 0, the breadth and depth of the Spike-specific TCR repertoire rose significantly after two doses of AZD1222.

Sequencing was performed on peripheral blood, taken after recovery from COVID-19. The chain is built from TRBV5-6 and TRBJ2-2; the D call may be TRBD1 or TRBD2 (5 bases each). This sequence originates from an adult who had recovered from COVID-19. The CDR3 reads CASSLGWGTGELFF. CDR3 nucleotide sequence: TGTGCCAGCAGCTTGGGATGGGGGACCGGGGAGCTGTTTTTT. The whole variable domain, remainder taken from reference TRBV5-6 and TRBJ2-2, is DAGVTQSPTHLIKTRGQQVTLRCSPKSGHDTVSWYQQALGQGPQFIFQYYEEEERQRGNFPDRFSGHQFPNYSSELNVNALLLGDSALYLCASSLGWGTGELFFGEGSRLTVL.